This record concerns one T cell receptor (beta chain) sequence. Antigen unknown. Some clones are missing from TCRdb's copy, which holds only in-frame ones; the method was immunoSEQ multiplex PCR. This sample yields over 50,000 clones, of which over 75% are seen a single time; over 20% belongs to the top ten. This specimen comes from a study of T cell responses to AZD1222 COVID-19 vaccine. Findings of the study overall: Donors skewed white British and female; clonal diversity was possibly underestimated. Increases in Spike-specific TCR breadth and depth were seen after two AZD1222 doses. Among those given AZD1222, only five or six were seropositive at baseline.

CDR1 is MDHEN and CDR2 is SYDVKM in the germline V gene. With V trimmed by 5 bases and J by 6 bases, 3 bases remained unmatched. This CDR3 region has 14 residues. Pooled in the analysis were second doses at about 4 or about 12 weeks. This sequence was found in an adult who received the AZD1222 COVID-19 vaccine. The source material was peripheral blood, sampled 28 days after the second AZD1222 dose. The rearrangement uses TRBV28 and TRBJ2-7; 14 bases are shared with TRBD2. Here the CDR3 reads CASSPGLAGAEQYF. In DNA form, the CDR3 reads TGTGCCAGCAGTCCGGGACTAGCGGGGGCCGAGCAGTACTTC.